This TCR beta chain is drawn from a study of T cell responses to AZD1222 COVID-19 vaccine. Study-wide findings and caveats: Donors were mostly white British, more females; clonal diversity possibly underestimated.

As concerns this clone: Its antigen is unidentified.

Here immunoSEQ multiplex PCR was the method, and the copy in TCRdb shows in-frame clones only, minus some. The sample shows more than 85,000 clones, around nine tenths of them seen only once. V lost 0 bases to trimming and J lost 1 base, with 15 bases between them. The germline V gene encodes CDR1 LNHDA and CDR2 SQIVND (reference sequence). The CDR3 loop spans 17 amino acids. This rearrangement joins TRBV19 to TRBJ2-5; D may be TRBD1 or TRBD2 (7 bases each). The source of this sequence is an adult in good health. The specimen was peripheral blood, collected on day 0 of AZD1222 vaccination. In DNA form, the CDR3 reads TGTGCCAGTAGTATAGATAACGGGGGGACAGTCCAAGAGACCCAGTACTTC. Translation gives CASSIDNGGTVQETQYF.